This T cell receptor beta chain was documented in a study of blood T cell repertoires in COVID-19. This table comes from immunoSEQ multiplex PCR, and its TCRdb copy is limited to in-frame clones, with some not included. The table includes about 340,000 clones, around 88% detected once. V trimming: 4 bases; J trimming: 2 bases; junction bases outside the gene matches: 1. There are 16 residues in the CDR3. Per germline, CDR1 KGHSH and CDR2 LQKENI. The receptor was derived from a man aged 25-45 years with active or convalescent COVID-19. The sequenced material came from peripheral blood. The V call is TRBV18, the J call TRBJ2-2, with 13 bases identical to TRBD2. CDR3 in DNA: TGTGCCAGCTCACGGGGACTAGCGGGAAACACCGGGGAGCTGTTTTTT. Protein product: CASSRGLAGNTGELFF.